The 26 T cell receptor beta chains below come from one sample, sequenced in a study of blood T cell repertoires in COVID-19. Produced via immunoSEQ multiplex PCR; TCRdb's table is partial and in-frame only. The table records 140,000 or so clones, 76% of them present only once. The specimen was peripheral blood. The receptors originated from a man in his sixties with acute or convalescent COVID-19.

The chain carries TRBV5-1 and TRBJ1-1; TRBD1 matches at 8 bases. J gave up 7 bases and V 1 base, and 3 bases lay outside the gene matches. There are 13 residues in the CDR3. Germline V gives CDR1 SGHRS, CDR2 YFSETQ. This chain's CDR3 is CASSLRGQVEAFF. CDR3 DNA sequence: TGCGCCAGCAGCTTGAGGGGACAGGTTGAAGCTTTCTTT.

The DNA of the CDR3 is TGTGCCAGCAGCTTAACTTGGACAGCCTTTAGCACAGATACGCAGTATTTT. Translating it yields CASSLTWTAFSTDTQYF. V is TRBV7-8 and J is TRBJ2-3, with D maybe TRBD1 (6 bases). The CDR3 loop spans 17 amino acids. V was trimmed by 2 bases and J by 0 bases, leaving 15 bases between them. In germline, CDR1 is SGHVS, CDR2 FQNEAQ.

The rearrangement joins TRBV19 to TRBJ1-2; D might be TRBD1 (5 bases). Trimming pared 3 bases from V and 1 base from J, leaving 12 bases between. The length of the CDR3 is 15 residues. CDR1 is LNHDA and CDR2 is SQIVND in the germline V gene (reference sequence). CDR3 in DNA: TGTGCCAGTAGTATCATGGGGGGGATTAACTATGGCTACACCTTC. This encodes CASSIMGGINYGYTF.

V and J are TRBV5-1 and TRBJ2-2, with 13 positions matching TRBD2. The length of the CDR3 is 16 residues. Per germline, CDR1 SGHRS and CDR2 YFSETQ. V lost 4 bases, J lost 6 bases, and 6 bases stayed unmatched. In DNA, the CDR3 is TGCGCCAGCAGCACCTCGACTAGCGGGAGGCCCGGGGAGCTGTTTTTT. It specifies CASSTSTSGRPGELFF.

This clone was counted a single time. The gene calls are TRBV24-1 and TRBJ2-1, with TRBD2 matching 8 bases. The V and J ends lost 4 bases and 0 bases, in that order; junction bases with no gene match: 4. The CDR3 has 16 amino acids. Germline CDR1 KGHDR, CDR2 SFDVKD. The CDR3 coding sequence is TGTGCCACCAGTGAGCCGGGGGGGAGCTCCTACAATGAGCAGTTCTTC. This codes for CATSEPGGSSYNEQFF.

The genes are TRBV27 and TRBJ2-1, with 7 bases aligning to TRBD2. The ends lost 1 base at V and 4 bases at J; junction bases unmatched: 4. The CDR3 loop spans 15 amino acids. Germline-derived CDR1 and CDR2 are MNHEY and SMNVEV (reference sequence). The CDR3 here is CASSLYLGGYNEQFF. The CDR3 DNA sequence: TGTGCCAGCAGTTTATATCTGGGGGGGTACAATGAGCAGTTCTTC.

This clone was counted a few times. The CDR3 reads CASCQGWDEQFF. In DNA form, the CDR3 reads TGTGCCAGCTGCCAGGGCTGGGATGAGCAGTTCTTC. The chain joins TRBV6-5 to TRBJ2-1; tentatively, D is TRBD1 (5 bases). CDR1 is MNHEY and CDR2 is SVGAGI in the germline V gene. Trimming pared 8 bases from V and 8 bases from J, leaving 13 bases between. The CDR3 runs 12 residues.

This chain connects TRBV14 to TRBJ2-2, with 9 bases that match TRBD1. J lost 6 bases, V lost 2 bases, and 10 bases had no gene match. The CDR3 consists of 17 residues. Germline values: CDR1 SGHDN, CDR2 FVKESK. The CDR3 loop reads CASSQTGGALGSGELFF. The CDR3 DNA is TGTGCCAGCAGCCAAACAGGGGGCGCATTAGGATCCGGGGAGCTGTTTTTT.

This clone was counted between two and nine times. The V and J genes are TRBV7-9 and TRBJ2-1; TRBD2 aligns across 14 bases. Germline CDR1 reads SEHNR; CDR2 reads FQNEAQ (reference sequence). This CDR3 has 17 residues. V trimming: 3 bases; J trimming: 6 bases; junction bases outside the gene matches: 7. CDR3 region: CASSLEGLAGARNEQFF. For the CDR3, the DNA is TGTGCCAGCAGCTTGGAGGGACTAGCGGGAGCTCGCAATGAGCAGTTCTTC. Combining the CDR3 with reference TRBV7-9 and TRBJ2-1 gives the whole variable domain DTGVSQNPRHKITKRGQNVTFRCDPISEHNRLYWYRQTLGQGPEFLTYFQNEAQLEKSRLLSDRFSAERPKGSFSTLEIQRTEQGDSAMYLCASSLEGLAGARNEQFFGPGTRLTVL.

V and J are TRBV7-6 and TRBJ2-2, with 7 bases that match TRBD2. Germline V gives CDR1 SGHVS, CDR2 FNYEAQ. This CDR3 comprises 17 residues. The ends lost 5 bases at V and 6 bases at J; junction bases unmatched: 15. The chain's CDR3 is CASSTNRGSRPSGELFF. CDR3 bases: TGTGCCAGCAGCACAAATCGCGGGAGCCGGCCGTCCGGGGAGCTGTTTTTT.

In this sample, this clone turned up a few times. The CDR3 sequence is CASSPGTGFYTF. In nucleotides, the CDR3 is TGCGCCAGCAGCCCGGGTACGGGGTTCTACACCTTC. This chain links TRBV5-1 with TRBJ1-2; D ambiguous. The germline V gene encodes CDR1 SGHRS and CDR2 YFSETQ. This CDR3 is 12 amino acids long. V was cut by 4 bases and J by 10 bases, with 14 bases left in between.

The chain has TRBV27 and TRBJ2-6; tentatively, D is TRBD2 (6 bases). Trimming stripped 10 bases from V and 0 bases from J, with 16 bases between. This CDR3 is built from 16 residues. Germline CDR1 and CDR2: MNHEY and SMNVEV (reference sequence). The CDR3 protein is CATRDRTRSGANVLTF. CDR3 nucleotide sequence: TGTGCCACGCGGGACCGGACCCGCTCTGGGGCCAACGTCCTGACTTTC.

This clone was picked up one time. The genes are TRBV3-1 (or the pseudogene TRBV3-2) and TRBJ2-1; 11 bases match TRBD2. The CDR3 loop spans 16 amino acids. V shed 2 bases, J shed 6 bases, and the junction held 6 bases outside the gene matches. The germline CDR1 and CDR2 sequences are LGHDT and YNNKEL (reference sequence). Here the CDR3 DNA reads TGTGCCAGCAGCCAACAACTAGCGGGAGCATCCAATGAGCAGTTCTTC. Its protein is CASSQQLAGASNEQFF.

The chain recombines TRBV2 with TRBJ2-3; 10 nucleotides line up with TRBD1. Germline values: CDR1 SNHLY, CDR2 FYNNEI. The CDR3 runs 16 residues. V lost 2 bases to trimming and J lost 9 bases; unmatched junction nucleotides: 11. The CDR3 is CASSESGRGTGVTQYF. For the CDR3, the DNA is TGTGCCAGCAGTGAAAGTGGCAGGGGGACAGGGGTCACGCAGTATTTT.

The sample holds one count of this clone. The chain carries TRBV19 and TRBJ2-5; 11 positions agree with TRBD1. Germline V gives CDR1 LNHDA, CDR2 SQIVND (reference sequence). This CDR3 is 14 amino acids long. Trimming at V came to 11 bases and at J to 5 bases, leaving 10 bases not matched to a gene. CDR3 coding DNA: TGTGCCGCCGGGGACAGGGGGGACTGGGAGACCCAGTACTTC. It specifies CAAGDRGDWETQYF.

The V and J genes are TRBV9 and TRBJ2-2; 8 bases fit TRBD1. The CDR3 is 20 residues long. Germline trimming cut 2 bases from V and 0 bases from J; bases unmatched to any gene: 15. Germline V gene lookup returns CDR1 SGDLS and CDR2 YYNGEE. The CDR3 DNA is TGTGCCAGCAGCGTTTCCATAACTGCCGAACAGGGGGCGAACACCGGGGAGCTGTTTTTT. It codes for CASSVSITAEQGANTGELFF.

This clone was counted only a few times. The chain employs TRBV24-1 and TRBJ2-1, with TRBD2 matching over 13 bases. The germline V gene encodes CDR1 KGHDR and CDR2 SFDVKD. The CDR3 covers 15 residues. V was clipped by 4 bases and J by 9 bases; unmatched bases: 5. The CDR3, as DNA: TGTGCCACCAGTGACGGACTAGCGGGAGTGAGTGAGCAGTTCTTC. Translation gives CATSDGLAGVSEQFF.

The CDR3 nucleotides are TGCGCCAGCAGCGACCCGGGACAGCTCTATGGCTACACCTTC. Translating gives CASSDPGQLYGYTF. The chain recombines TRBV5-1 with TRBJ1-2; the match to TRBD1 covers 7 bases. There are 14 residues in the CDR3. V shed 4 bases and J 4 bases; nucleotides not matched to a gene: 7. Germline V gives CDR1 SGHRS, CDR2 YFSETQ.

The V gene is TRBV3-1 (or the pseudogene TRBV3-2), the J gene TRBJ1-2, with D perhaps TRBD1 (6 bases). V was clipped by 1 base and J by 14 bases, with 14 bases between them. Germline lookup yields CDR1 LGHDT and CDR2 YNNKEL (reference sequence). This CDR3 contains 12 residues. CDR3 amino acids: CASSQGRAGVTF. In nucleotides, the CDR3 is TGTGCCAGCAGCCAAGGACGGGCAGGGGTAACCTTC.

CDR3 region: CASSYRETAYEQYF. CDR3 nucleotides: TGTGCCAGCAGTTACCGGGAAACGGCCTACGAGCAGTACTTC. V gene TRBV6-5 combines with J gene TRBJ2-7; possibly TRBD2 for D (5 bases). Germline CDR1 MNHEY, CDR2 SVGAGI. V lost 2 bases, J lost 2 bases, and 10 bases lay in between. The CDR3 runs to 14 residues.

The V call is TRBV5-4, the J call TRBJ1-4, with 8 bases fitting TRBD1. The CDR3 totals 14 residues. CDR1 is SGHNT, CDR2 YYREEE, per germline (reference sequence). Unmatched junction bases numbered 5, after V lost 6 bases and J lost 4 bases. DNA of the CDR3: TGTGCCAGCACACCAGGGGGCGGTAATGAAAAACTGTTTTTT. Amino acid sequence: CASTPGGGNEKLFF.

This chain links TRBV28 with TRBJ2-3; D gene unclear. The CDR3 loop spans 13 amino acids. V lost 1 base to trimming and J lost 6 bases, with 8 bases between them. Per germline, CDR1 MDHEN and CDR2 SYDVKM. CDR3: CASSLSFRDTQYF. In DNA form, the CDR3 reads TGTGCCAGCAGTTTATCATTTCGGGATACGCAGTATTTT.

In nucleotides, the CDR3 is TGTGCCAGCACGGGTGGGCTAGCGGGAGACAATGAGCAGTTCTTC. As protein: CASTGGLAGDNEQFF. This chain links TRBV6-5 with TRBJ2-1; 10 bases are a match to TRBD2. The CDR3 totals 15 residues. Trimming at V came to 7 bases and at J to 5 bases, leaving 8 bases not matched to a gene. Germline V gene lookup returns CDR1 MNHEY and CDR2 SVGAGI.

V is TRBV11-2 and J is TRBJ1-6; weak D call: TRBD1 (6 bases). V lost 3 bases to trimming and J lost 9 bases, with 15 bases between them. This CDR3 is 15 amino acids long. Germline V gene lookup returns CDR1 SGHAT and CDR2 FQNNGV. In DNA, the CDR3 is TGTGCCAGCAGCTTCGGGGCAGGGGCTGGTTCACCCCTCCACTTT. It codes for CASSFGAGAGSPLHF.

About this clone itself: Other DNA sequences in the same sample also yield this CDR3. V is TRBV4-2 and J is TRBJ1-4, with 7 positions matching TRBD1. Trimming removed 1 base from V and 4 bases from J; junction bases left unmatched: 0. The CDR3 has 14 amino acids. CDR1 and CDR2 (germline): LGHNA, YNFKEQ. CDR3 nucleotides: TGTGCCAGCAGCCAAGGACAGGGTAATGAAAAACTGTTTTTT. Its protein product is CASSQGQGNEKLFF.

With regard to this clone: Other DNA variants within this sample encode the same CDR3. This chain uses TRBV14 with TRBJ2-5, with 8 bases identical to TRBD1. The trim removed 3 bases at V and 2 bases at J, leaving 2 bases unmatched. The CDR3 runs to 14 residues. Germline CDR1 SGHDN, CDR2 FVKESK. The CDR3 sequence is CASSQDRVQETQYF. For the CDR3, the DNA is TGTGCCAGCAGCCAGGACAGGGTGCAAGAGACCCAGTACTTC.